These 17 T cell receptor beta chains were sequenced from one sample in a study of cytomegalovirus exposure and HLA in healthy donors. The PCR ran on 60 Vbeta and 13 Jbeta primers. Using immunoSEQ multiplex PCR, the repertoire was profiled, and TCRdb retains in-frame clones only, with some absent. The table shows fewer than 200,000 clones, with more than 85% occurring only once. Material: PBMCs. These receptors were obtained from a girl less than two years old in good health and CMV-seronegative.

The genes are TRBV5-1 and TRBJ2-1; 11 bases are a match to TRBD2. This CDR3 has 15 residues. The trim removed 4 bases at V and 7 bases at J, leaving 7 bases unmatched. The germline V gene has CDR1 SGHRS and CDR2 YFSETQ. This CDR3 is CASSQLAGVENEQFF. In nucleotides, the CDR3 is TGCGCCAGCAGCCAACTAGCGGGAGTAGAGAATGAGCAGTTCTTC.

The V and J genes are TRBV13 and TRBJ1-2, with D tentatively TRBD1 (5 bases). Germline CDR1 reads PRHDT; CDR2 reads FYEKMQ (reference sequence). CDR3 size: 16 residues. V was clipped by 0 bases and J by 4 bases, with 15 bases between them. Here the CDR3 DNA reads TGTGCCAGCAGCTTAGGCCTTGTCAGGGATATCTATGGCTACACCTTC. As protein: CASSLGLVRDIYGYTF.

The chain joins TRBV14 to TRBJ1-1; D gene uncertain. This CDR3 has 13 residues. The V and J ends lost 1 base and 4 bases respectively, with 7 bases between them. Germline V gene data show CDR1 as SGHDN and CDR2 as FVKESK. The DNA for the CDR3 is TGTGCCAGCAGCCAAGTCCGGGGCACTGAAGCTTTCTTT. Amino acids: CASSQVRGTEAFF.

This chain links TRBV4-1 with TRBJ2-3, with 7 bases lining up with TRBD2. V was clipped by 2 bases and J by 2 bases; unmatched bases: 13. The CDR3 extends over 18 amino acids. Germline V gene sequence: CDR1 MGHRA, CDR2 YSYEKL. The CDR3 loop reads CASSQSSTYGGTTDTQYF. Written as DNA, the CDR3 is TGCGCCAGCAGCCAATCCTCTACGTACGGGGGGACCACAGATACGCAGTATTTT.

This clone was picked up a small number of times. CDR3 residues: CASSRLWGGKETQYF. CDR3 in DNA: TGTGCCAGCAGCCGCCTTTGGGGGGGCAAAGAGACCCAGTACTTC. J is TRBJ2-5 and V is TRBV6-6; D is possibly TRBD2 (7 bases). The CDR3 contains 15 residues. Germline lookup yields CDR1 MNHNY and CDR2 SVGAGI (reference sequence). V was shortened by 6 bases and J by 3 bases, with 17 bases between the two germline ends.

V usage is TRBV19 and J usage is TRBJ2-2; D is possibly TRBD1 (6 bases). V was shortened by 7 bases and J by 6 bases, with 9 bases between the two germline ends. The CDR3 length is 12 residues. Germline assignment: CDR1 LNHDA and CDR2 SQIVND (reference sequence). CDR3 bases: TGTGCCAGTAACAGGGTTTCCGGGGAGCTGTTTTTT. Its translation is CASNRVSGELFF.

This chain uses TRBV4-3 with TRBJ2-5; 8 positions agree with TRBD2. The J call may be mistaken, given a closer DNA end match to TRBJ2-7. Germline loops: CDR1 LGHNA, CDR2 YSLEER. The CDR3 totals 14 residues. In nucleotides, the CDR3 is TGCGCCAGCAGCCGCGGGAGGAGCTCCTACGAGCAGTACTTC. It specifies CASSRGRSSYEQYF.

The gene calls are TRBV5-4 and TRBJ1-3, with D perhaps TRBD1 (5 bases). The CDR3 extends over 15 amino acids. Looked up from germline, CDR1 is SGHNT and CDR2 is YYREEE (reference sequence). Trimming pared 1 base from V and 0 bases from J, leaving 8 bases between. The CDR3 reads CASSLQGDSGNTIYF. Written as DNA, the CDR3 is TGTGCCAGCAGCTTGCAAGGGGACTCTGGAAACACCATATATTTT.

This sequence joins TRBV29-1 and TRBJ2-7, with 8 bases matching TRBD1. The CDR3 spans 11 residues. The germline V gene encodes CDR1 SQVTM and CDR2 ANQGSEA. Unmatched junction bases numbered 3, after V lost 8 bases and J lost 3 bases. CDR3 in DNA: TGCAGCTACGGACAGGGCTACGAGCAGTACTTC. Translation gives CSYGQGYEQYF.

The chain recombines TRBV11-2 with TRBJ1-2, with TRBD1 identical over 7 bases. This CDR3 is built from 13 residues. Germline CDR1 SGHAT, CDR2 FQNNGV. V lost 5 bases to trimming and J lost 8 bases; unmatched junction nucleotides: 8. CDR3 region: CASSPDRARGYTF. The DNA of the CDR3 is TGTGCCAGCAGCCCCGACAGGGCGCGGGGCTACACCTTC.

The rearrangement uses TRBV6-9 and TRBJ2-3; perhaps TRBD1 as D (6 bases). CDR1 is MNHGY, CDR2 SVAAGI, per germline. This CDR3 spans 14 amino acids. Trimming removed 8 bases at V and 0 bases at J, with 12 bases between. CDR3 sequence reads: CASGQSPSTDTQYF. The DNA for the CDR3 is TGTGCCAGCGGACAGAGCCCCAGCACAGATACGCAGTATTTT.

The genes are TRBV7-9 and TRBJ2-5; D perhaps matches TRBD1 (5 bases). V was cut by 0 bases and J by 3 bases, with 5 bases left in between. In germline, CDR1 is SEHNR, CDR2 FQNEAQ (reference sequence). The CDR3 contains 13 residues. The DNA of the CDR3 is TGTGCCAGCAGCTTAGCCAGGGAAGAGACCCAGTACTTC. Translating gives CASSLAREETQYF.

The V gene is TRBV30, the J gene TRBJ2-7; the D gene is possibly TRBD2 (6 bases). The germline gives CDR1 GTSNPN, CDR2 SVGIG (reference sequence). The CDR3 loop spans 14 amino acids. The V end lost 4 bases, the J end lost 4 bases, and 17 bases lay between the germline ends. The CDR3 region is CAWNPGLLGYEQYF. The DNA for the CDR3 is TGTGCCTGGAATCCGGGACTGCTCGGGTACGAGCAGTACTTC.

This chain joins TRBV7-3 and TRBJ1-1, with no clear D. This CDR3 has 15 amino acids. The V and J ends lost 3 bases and 3 bases respectively, with 14 bases between them. Germline V gene data show CDR1 as SGHTA and CDR2 as FQGTGA. Written as DNA, the CDR3 is TGTGCCAGCAGCTTGGGATTTAGGGAGGACACTGAAGCTTTCTTT. As protein: CASSLGFREDTEAFF.

V and J are TRBV9 and TRBJ2-6; D remains unclear. CDR3 size: 14 residues. The germline V gene has CDR1 SGDLS and CDR2 YYNGEE. V lost 4 bases to trimming and J lost 0 bases, with 5 bases between them. The CDR3 region is CASSQDSGANVLTF. The CDR3 bases are TGTGCCAGCAGCCAGGACTCTGGGGCCAACGTCCTGACTTTC.

The V and J genes are TRBV11-3 and TRBJ2-3, with TRBD2 identical over 8 bases. Trimming removed 4 bases from V and 6 bases from J; junction bases left unmatched: 6. CDR3 length: 14 residues. CDR1 and CDR2 from the germline V gene are SGHNT and YENEEA. CDR3 loop: CASSSHRLADTQYF. The DNA of the CDR3 is TGTGCCAGCAGCTCGCACCGACTAGCGGATACGCAGTATTTT.

V is TRBV19 and J is TRBJ1-5; D unclear. Per the germline V gene, CDR1 is LNHDA and CDR2 is SQIVND (reference sequence). This CDR3 has 12 residues. Trimming shortened V by 3 bases and J by 4 bases, and 4 bases separated the two germline ends. CDR3 loop: CASSILNQPQHF. DNA for the CDR3: TGTGCCAGTAGTATCTTAAATCAGCCCCAGCATTTT.